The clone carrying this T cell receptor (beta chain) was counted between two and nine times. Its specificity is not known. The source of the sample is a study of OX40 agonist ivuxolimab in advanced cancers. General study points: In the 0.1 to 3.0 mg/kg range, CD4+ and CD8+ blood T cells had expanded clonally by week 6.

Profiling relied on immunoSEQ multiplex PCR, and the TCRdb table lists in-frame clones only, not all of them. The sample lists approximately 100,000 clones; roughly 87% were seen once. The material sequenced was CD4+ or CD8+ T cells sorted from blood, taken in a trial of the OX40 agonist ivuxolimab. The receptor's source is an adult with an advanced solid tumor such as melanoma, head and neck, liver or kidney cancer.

CDR3 DNA sequence: TGTGCCAGTAGTATAGCGGCGCGGGCCTACAATGAGCAGTTCTTC. Its translation: CASSIAARAYNEQFF. V and J are TRBV19 and TRBJ2-1; TRBD2 might be the D (5 bases). The CDR3 is 15 amino acids. V dropped 1 base and J dropped 2 bases, with 9 bases sitting between them. Germline loops: CDR1 LNHDA, CDR2 SQIVND (reference sequence). The entire variable domain, with the rest obtained from reference TRBV19 and TRBJ2-1, is as follows: DGGITQSPKYLFRKEGQNVTLSCEQNLNHDAMYWYRQDPGQGLRLIYYSQIVNDFQKGDIAEGYSVSREKKESFPLTVTSAQKNPTAFYLCASSIAARAYNEQFFGPGTRLTVL.